This T cell receptor beta chain is drawn from a study of human T cells and chemical hapten exposure. Study results and caveats: There was no change with DPC sensitization in TCRs above 1 in 1000 frequency.

This sample's time point: pre-sensitization, week 0. The treatment: therapeutic diphenylcyclopropenone sensitization with weekly scalp DPC. The germline V and J ends were trimmed by 5 bases and 9 bases, with 11 bases remaining between them. Germline values: CDR1 LGHDT, CDR2 YNNKEL (reference sequence). The CDR3 loop spans 12 amino acids. This clonotype was detected many times. Its specificity is not known. A single record per CDR3 protein comes from TCRdb applying MiXCR to the RACE reads. Found here are about 300,000 distinct CDR3 sequences, approximately 5% of them singletons; the top ten hold over 7%.

The sequence derives from a woman aged 18-35 years with alopecia areata. Some clones in this sample may be carry-over from other donors' samples. This specimen was whole blood, taken in connection with sensitization to the hapten diphenylcyclopropenone (DPC). This rearrangement joins TRBV3-1 to TRBJ2-4; weak D call: TRBD1 (5 bases). Written as DNA, the CDR3 is TGTGCCAGCAGCTCAGGACACGGCATTCAGTACTTC. Translation gives CASSSGHGIQYF. Looking up the rest from reference TRBV3-1 and TRBJ2-4 gives the full variable domain: DTAVSQTPKYLVTQMGNDKSIKCEQNLGHDTMYWYKQDSKKFLKIMFSYNNKELIINETVPNRFSPKSPDKAHLNLHINSLELGDSAVYFCASSSGHGIQYFGAGTRLSVL.